A selection of T cell receptor beta chains follows, all from one sample in a study of PD-1 blockade in classical Hodgkin lymphoma. Here immunoSEQ multiplex PCR was the method, and the copy in TCRdb shows in-frame clones only, minus some. The sample has 6,000 to 6,500 clones, approximately 70% seen once. The material was CD8+ T cells from blood, obtained before the fourth cycle of nivolumab. The origin of the receptors is a human donor with classical Hodgkin lymphoma. Both conserved end residues are part of each CDR3. The D gene is left open where the match is weak. Not every row has a clone size; where given, it reads once, few, many or a size class.

d_call	v_call	clone_size	j_call	cdr3_aa	cdr3_nt
-	TRBV4-3	-	TRBJ2-2	CASSQDRISAATGELFF	TGCGCCAGCAGCCAAGATCGTATCTCGGCGGCCACCGGGGAGCTGTTTTTT
-	TRBV7-3	few	TRBJ1-1	CASSLGSEAFF	TGTGCCAGCAGCTTAGGGAGTGAAGCTTTCTTT
-	TRBV4-1	once	TRBJ2-7	CASSVRDRYYEQYF	TGCGCCAGCAGCGTCCGAGACAGGTACTACGAGCAGTACTTC
-	TRBV28	-	TRBJ1-5	CASSPIWEGSNQPQHF	TGTGCCAGCAGCCCTATTTGGGAAGGCAGCAATCAGCCCCAGCATTTT
-	TRBV28	-	TRBJ2-5	CASSLQGYASETQYF	TGTGCCAGCAGTCTTCAGGGGTACGCTTCAGAGACCCAGTACTTC
-	TRBV4-3	-	TRBJ2-7	CASSQGALAYEQYF	TGCGCCAGCAGCCAAGGGGCACTAGCCTACGAGCAGTACTTC
-	TRBV5-5	-	TRBJ2-7	CASSPFLRHYEQYF	TGTGCCAGCAGCCCTTTTCTAAGGCACTACGAGCAGTACTTC
TRBD1	TRBV2	once	TRBJ1-2	CASTGPGTGVLWGYGYTF	TGTGCCAGCACCGGGCCCGGGACAGGGGTCCTCTGGGGCTATGGCTACACCTTC
-	TRBV7-4	few	TRBJ1-3	CASSFDGKPASGNTIYF	TGTGCCAGCAGCTTTGATGGTAAACCGGCCTCTGGAAACACCATATATTTT
-	TRBV9	-	TRBJ2-3	CASSVEGGGQSTDTQYF	TGTGCCAGCAGCGTAGAGGGTGGTGGACAGTCTACAGATACGCAGTATTTT
-	TRBV27	-	TRBJ1-1	CASSLVGDQAFF	TGTGCCAGCAGCTTGGTCGGTGATCAAGCTTTCTTT
TRBD1	TRBV4-2	once	TRBJ1-4	CASSQEPPGGREKLFF	TGTGCCAGCAGCCAAGAACCCCCAGGGGGAAGAGAAAAACTGTTTTTT
TRBD2	TRBV11-2	-	TRBJ2-7	CASSSLGLAGGFEQYF	TGTGCCAGCAGCTCCCTGGGACTAGCGGGAGGTTTCGAGCAGTACTTC
-	TRBV14	once	TRBJ2-7	CASSEVGLPPSYEQYF	TGTGCCAGCAGCGAAGTAGGACTTCCCCCATCCTACGAGCAGTACTTC
-	TRBV4-1	-	TRBJ2-3	CASSPYLRLNTDTQYF	TGCGCCAGCAGCCCCTACCTCAGATTAAACACAGATACGCAGTATTTT
-	TRBV7-9	-	TRBJ2-5	CASSFVGETQYF	TGTGCCAGCAGCTTCGTCGGGGAGACCCAGTACTTC